This T cell receptor beta chain emerged from a study of shared clonotypes between healthy human individuals. Terminally differentiated effector memory CD45RA+ cells were excluded by CCR7 positive selection of CD45RO-negative cells. Method: immunoSEQ multiplex PCR; TCRdb's copy keeps in-frame clones and lacks some. The table lists 2 million or so clones, approximately 95% of them singletons, with 1.1% in the top ten. This receptor was taken from a man aged 18 to 30 in good health. Material: naive CD8+ T cells sorted from blood.

CDR3 loop: CASSRPGTGELFF. CDR3 coding DNA: TGTGCCAGCAGTCGACCGGGCACCGGGGAGCTGTTTTTT. J is TRBJ2-2 and V is TRBV6-9; no reliable D call. CDR1 is MNHGY, CDR2 SVAAGI, per germline. CDR3 length equals 13 residues. V was shortened by 5 bases and J by 4 bases, with 8 bases between the two germline ends.